The 23 T cell receptor beta chains given below trace back to one sample, sequenced in a study of blood T cell repertoires in COVID-19 (TCRdb year 2020). The library was prepared using the immunoSEQ multiplex PCR assay. Entries here come from immuneACCESS through TCRdb and include only in-frame sequences with V and J called. Some clones fail to appear in such tables; in the studies checked, an unresolved V gene covers under half of the shortfall, and the cause of the remainder is unknown. Across this sample there are roughly 100,000 clones, with around 90% seen only once. The ten largest clonotypes hold approximately 5% of the sample. Sequencing was done on a sample of peripheral blood. The receptors originated from a woman aged 50 to 60 with COVID-19, enrolled during active disease.

The chain uses TRBV30 and TRBJ2-5; no firm D call. Germline CDR1 reads GTSNPN; CDR2 reads SVGIG (reference sequence). This CDR3 contains 14 residues. Trimming took 0 bases from V and 2 from J, leaving 10 bases between them. CDR3 bases: TGTGCCTGGAGTGTACGGGTAGCTCAAGAGACCCAGTACTTC. Amino acid sequence: CAWSVRVAQETQYF. The full variable domain, rest sourced from reference TRBV30 and TRBJ2-5, is SQTIHQWPATLVQPVGSPLSLECTVEGTSNPNLYWYRQAAGRGLQLLFYSVGIGQISSEVPQNLSASRPQDRQFILSSKKLLLSDSGFYLCAWSVRVAQETQYFGPGTRLLVL.

The chain recombines TRBV11-3 with TRBJ1-1; D is possibly TRBD1 (6 bases). The CDR3 sequence is 13 residues long. V lost 4 bases to trimming and J lost 4 bases, with 10 bases between them. Germline CDR1 and CDR2: SGHNT and YENEEA. CDR3 DNA sequence: TGTGCCAGCAGCTCCAGGGGAGTCACTGAAGCTTTCTTT. Its translation: CASSSRGVTEAFF. Supplemented by reference TRBV11-3 and TRBJ1-1, the full variable domain reads EAGVVQSPRYKIIEKKQPVAFWCNPISGHNTLYWYLQNLGQGPELLIRYENEEAVDDSQLPKDRFSAERLKGVDSTLKIQPAELGDSAVYLCASSSRGVTEAFFGQGTRLTVV.

J is TRBJ2-5 and V is TRBV11-3; TRBD1 agrees at 7 bases. The germline gives CDR1 SGHNT, CDR2 YENEEA. There are 15 residues in the CDR3. The V segment lost 0 bases and the J segment 5 bases; nucleotides outside the gene matches: 6. CDR3 region: CASSLEAGGDETQYF. The CDR3 DNA follows: TGTGCCAGCAGCTTAGAGGCAGGGGGTGACGAGACCCAGTACTTC.

This clone was detected only once. This chain connects TRBV7-9 to TRBJ2-7, with TRBD1 matching 10 bases. The CDR3 length is 16 residues. Per germline, CDR1 SEHNR and CDR2 FQNEAQ (reference sequence). Unmatched junction bases numbered 5, after V lost 1 base and J lost 2 bases. The CDR3: CASSLGGQGGTYEQYF. For the CDR3, the DNA is TGTGCCAGCAGCTTAGGAGGACAGGGGGGAACCTACGAGCAGTACTTC.

The chain combines TRBV19 with TRBJ2-5; TRBD1 matches at 7 bases. Germline V gene lookup returns CDR1 LNHDA and CDR2 SQIVND (reference sequence). The CDR3 sequence is 14 residues long. J lost 2 bases, V lost 5 bases, and 5 bases had no gene match. The CDR3 spells CASSPWDRQETQYF. The DNA for the CDR3 is TGTGCCAGTAGTCCCTGGGACAGACAAGAGACCCAGTACTTC.

This clone appeared a single time. The J gene is TRBJ1-4, the V gene TRBV2; TRBD1 might be the D (6 bases). The V and J ends lost 6 bases and 1 base respectively, with 9 bases between them. This CDR3 is built from 14 residues. The germline CDR1 and CDR2 sequences are SNHLY and FYNNEI. The CDR3 spells CASSPQGTNEKLFF. As DNA, the CDR3 is TGTGCCAGCAGCCCACAGGGAACTAATGAAAAACTGTTTTTT.

The V gene is TRBV28, the J gene TRBJ1-2; 10 bases are shared with TRBD1. Germline V gene data show CDR1 as MDHEN and CDR2 as SYDVKM. The CDR3 runs 15 residues. V lost 3 bases and J lost 2; bases outside the gene matches: 3. In DNA form, the CDR3 reads TGTGCCAGCAGTTTCCCGACAGGGGGCAACTATGGCTACACCTTC. Amino acids: CASSFPTGGNYGYTF.

This chain joins TRBV2 and TRBJ2-5, with 9 bases aligning to TRBD2. J gave up 5 bases and V 7 bases, and 14 bases lay outside the gene matches. Per the germline V gene, CDR1 is SNHLY and CDR2 is FYNNEI. The CDR3 sequence is 16 residues long. The CDR3 nucleotides read TGTGCCAGCATCCGGAGCGGTAGCGGGGGCCGGGAGACCCAGTACTTC. Protein sequence: CASIRSGSGGRETQYF.

The chain couples TRBV4-2 to TRBJ1-1; no definite D call. CDR1 is LGHNA and CDR2 is YNFKEQ in the germline V gene. Trimming took off 4 bases at V and 1 base at J, with 7 bases between the two ends. CDR3 length: 13 amino acids. The CDR3 spells CASSPRPNTEAFF. The CDR3, as DNA: TGTGCCAGCAGCCCGAGGCCGAACACTGAAGCTTTCTTT.

The V call is TRBV9, the J call TRBJ2-1, with D possibly matching TRBD1 (6 bases). The CDR3 has 15 amino acids. V was trimmed by 0 bases and J by 6 bases, leaving 13 bases between them. Germline assignment: CDR1 SGDLS and CDR2 YYNGEE. The CDR3 loop reads CASSVVVGAGNEQFF. For the CDR3, the DNA is TGTGCCAGCAGCGTAGTGGTGGGGGCTGGCAATGAGCAGTTCTTC.

This chain links TRBV30 with TRBJ1-1; possible D gene TRBD1, 5 bases. Trimming stripped 2 bases from V and 3 bases from J, with 16 bases between. From germline, CDR1 is GTSNPN and CDR2 SVGIG (reference sequence). CDR3 length: 15 residues. This CDR3 reads CAWSPIRGRDTEAFF. In DNA, the CDR3 is TGTGCCTGGAGTCCCATTCGGGGGAGGGACACTGAAGCTTTCTTT.

V and J are TRBV27 and TRBJ2-3; 9 nucleotides line up with TRBD2. Germline CDR1 and CDR2: MNHEY and SMNVEV (reference sequence). Trimming took 8 bases from V and 9 from J; bases not matched to a gene: 3. This CDR3 has 11 amino acids. CDR3 sequence: CASGGGGTQYF. The DNA of the CDR3 is TGTGCCAGCGGCGGGGGGGGAACGCAGTATTTT.

V is TRBV7-2 and J is TRBJ2-1; D might be TRBD1 (6 bases). The germline gives CDR1 SGHTA, CDR2 FQGNSA. CDR3 length: 15 amino acids. V lost 1 base, J lost 7 bases, and 14 bases lay in between. The CDR3 DNA is TGTGCCAGCAGCTTAGTGGGTGGGGGCTTTAATGAGCAGTTCTTC. Protein: CASSLVGGGFNEQFF.

As concerns this clone: The germline gene is not matched at one end of the junction; a read error may be the cause. The rearrangement links TRBV7-7 to TRBJ2-5, with D tentatively TRBD2 (5 bases). The germline V gene has CDR1 SSHAT and CDR2 FNYEAQ (reference sequence). The CDR3 extends over 14 amino acids. CDR3 nucleotide sequence: TGTGCTAGCAGCTTAGCGTCCCAGCAAGAGACCCAGTACTTC. Protein product: CASSLASQQETQYF.

This chain joins TRBV5-1 and TRBJ2-3, with 8 bases fitting TRBD2. The CDR3 is 18 amino acids. The germline gives CDR1 SGHRS, CDR2 YFSETQ. V trimming: 0 bases; J trimming: 1 base; junction bases outside the gene matches: 10. The DNA for the CDR3 is TGCGCCAGCAGCTTGGCCTCGGTAGCGGGGACCCGCACAGATACGCAGTATTTT. It yields the protein CASSLASVAGTRTDTQYF.

The V call is TRBV29-1, the J call TRBJ2-5; 9 nucleotides align to TRBD1. The V segment lost 6 bases and the J segment 4 bases; nucleotides outside the gene matches: 0. Germline lookup yields CDR1 SQVTM and CDR2 ANQGSEA. The CDR3 covers 11 residues. The chain's CDR3 is CSVGQGETQYF. The CDR3 nucleotides are TGCAGCGTGGGACAGGGAGAGACCCAGTACTTC. Supplemented by reference TRBV29-1 and TRBJ2-5, the full variable domain reads SAVISQKPSRDICQRGTSLTIQCQVDSQVTMMFWYRQQPGQSLTLIATANQGSEATYESGFVIDKFPISRPNLTFSTLTVSNMSPEDSSIYLCSVGQGETQYFGPGTRLLVL.

V is TRBV19 and J is TRBJ2-1; D might be TRBD2 (6 bases). The CDR3 runs to 16 residues. Germline-derived CDR1 and CDR2 are LNHDA and SQIVND (reference sequence). Trimming shortened V by 6 bases and J by 0 bases, and 15 bases separated the two germline ends. The CDR3, as DNA: TGTGCCAGTAGGATCTGGGGGGAGTCCTCCTACAATGAGCAGTTCTTC. It translates to CASRIWGESSYNEQFF. Variable domain in full (rest from reference TRBV19 and TRBJ2-1): DGGITQSPKYLFRKEGQNVTLSCEQNLNHDAMYWYRQDPGQGLRLIYYSQIVNDFQKGDIAEGYSVSREKKESFPLTVTSAQKNPTAFYLCASRIWGESSYNEQFFGPGTRLTVL.

As concerns this clone: Other DNA sequences from this sample encode an identical CDR3 as well. The chain carries TRBV28 and TRBJ1-1; D is ambiguous. The germline CDR1 and CDR2 sequences are MDHEN and SYDVKM. V lost 2 bases and J lost 2, with 9 bases in between. This CDR3 has 14 amino acids. The CDR3 here is CASSLGGPNTEAFF. DNA for the CDR3: TGTGCCAGCAGTTTAGGAGGGCCAAACACTGAAGCTTTCTTT.

J is TRBJ1-4 and V is TRBV27; a weak D match, TRBD1 (5 bases). Trimming took 6 bases from V and 3 from J, leaving 14 bases between them. The V gene's germline CDR1 is MNHEY and CDR2 SMNVEV (reference sequence). This CDR3 contains 15 residues. The CDR3 DNA follows: TGTGCCAGCAGCTTGACGGGACTGTCTAATGAAAAACTGTTTTTT. Amino acids: CASSLTGLSNEKLFF.

This clone was observed a handful of times. This sequence joins TRBV15 and TRBJ1-5, with TRBD1 identical over 8 bases. Germline V lookup: CDR1 LNHNV, CDR2 YYDKDF (reference sequence). Trimming cost V 0 bases and J 4 bases; bases outside gene matches: 8. The CDR3 length is 17 residues. For the CDR3, the DNA is TGTGCCACCAGCAGAGAAGCCCCGGGACAGGCTAATCAGCCCCAGCATTTT. Translated, it gives CATSREAPGQANQPQHF.

The chain carries TRBV5-6 and TRBJ2-1, with 7 bases aligning to TRBD2. The CDR3 length is 15 residues. V lost 5 bases, J lost 0 bases, and 5 bases stayed unmatched. Germline CDR1 SGHDT, CDR2 YYEEEE. CDR3 nucleotides: TGTGCCAGCAGGGAGCGGGGCCGCTCCTACAATGAGCAGTTCTTC. This encodes CASRERGRSYNEQFF.

V usage is TRBV7-9 and J usage is TRBJ1-4, with D possibly being TRBD1 (6 bases). Germline CDR1 reads SEHNR; CDR2 reads FQNEAQ (reference sequence). This CDR3 comprises 13 residues. The V gene lost 10 bases and the J gene lost 7 bases, with 16 bases spanning the gap. CDR3 sequence: CATQQGPSEKLFF. The CDR3 DNA follows: TGTGCCACCCAACAGGGCCCCAGTGAAAAACTGTTTTTT.

This sequence joins TRBV6-1 and TRBJ2-2; 8 positions agree with TRBD1. CDR3 length: 16 residues. The junction had 8 bases not matched to a gene; V was cut back by 4 bases and J by 4 bases. Germline CDR1 reads MNHNS; CDR2 reads SASEGT. The CDR3 nucleotides read TGTGCCAGCAGTGGGGGGACAGGTCAGGGCACCGGGGAGCTGTTTTTT. Its protein product is CASSGGTGQGTGELFF.